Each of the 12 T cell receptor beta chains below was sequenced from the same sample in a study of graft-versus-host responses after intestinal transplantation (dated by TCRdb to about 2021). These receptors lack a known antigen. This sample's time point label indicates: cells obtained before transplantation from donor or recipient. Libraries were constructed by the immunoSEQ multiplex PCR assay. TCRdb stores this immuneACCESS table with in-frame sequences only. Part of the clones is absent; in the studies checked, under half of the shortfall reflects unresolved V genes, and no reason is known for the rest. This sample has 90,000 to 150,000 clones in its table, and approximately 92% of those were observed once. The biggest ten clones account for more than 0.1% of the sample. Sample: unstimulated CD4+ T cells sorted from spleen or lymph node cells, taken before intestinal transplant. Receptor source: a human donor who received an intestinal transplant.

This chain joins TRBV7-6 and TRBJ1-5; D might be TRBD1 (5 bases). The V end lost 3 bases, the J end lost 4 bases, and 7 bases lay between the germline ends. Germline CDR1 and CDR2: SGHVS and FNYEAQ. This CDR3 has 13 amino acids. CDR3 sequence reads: CASSFDRNQPQHF. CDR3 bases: TGTGCCAGCAGCTTCGACAGAAATCAGCCCCAGCATTTT.

The CDR3, as DNA: TGCGCCAGCAGCTTTACGAGTTACGAGCAGTACTTC. It encodes CASSFTSYEQYF. V gene TRBV5-1 combines with J gene TRBJ2-7; D not resolved. With 2 bases removed from V and 4 bases from J, the gap between germline ends came to 7 bases. Germline-derived CDR1 and CDR2 are SGHRS and YFSETQ. The CDR3 covers 12 residues.

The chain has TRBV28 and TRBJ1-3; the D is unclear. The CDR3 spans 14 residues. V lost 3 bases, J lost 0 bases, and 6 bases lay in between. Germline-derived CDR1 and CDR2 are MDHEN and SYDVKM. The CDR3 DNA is TGTGCCAGCAGTTTTGGAGGCTCTGGAAACACCATATATTTT. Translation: CASSFGGSGNTIYF.

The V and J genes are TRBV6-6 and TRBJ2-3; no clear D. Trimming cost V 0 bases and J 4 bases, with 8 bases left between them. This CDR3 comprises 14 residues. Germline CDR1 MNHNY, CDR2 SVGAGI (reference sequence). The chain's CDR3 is CASSYSGSPDTQYF. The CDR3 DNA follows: TGTGCCAGCAGTTACTCAGGGTCGCCAGATACGCAGTATTTT.

CDR3 nucleotide sequence: TGTGCCAGCAGCGATGACAGTCCCGTTTTCACAGATACGCAGTATTTT. Its translation: CASSDDSPVFTDTQYF. The chain has TRBV9 and TRBJ2-3; possibly TRBD1 for D (5 bases). Trimming cost V 3 bases and J 2 bases, with 16 bases left between them. Germline V lookup: CDR1 SGDLS, CDR2 YYNGEE. The CDR3 loop spans 16 amino acids.

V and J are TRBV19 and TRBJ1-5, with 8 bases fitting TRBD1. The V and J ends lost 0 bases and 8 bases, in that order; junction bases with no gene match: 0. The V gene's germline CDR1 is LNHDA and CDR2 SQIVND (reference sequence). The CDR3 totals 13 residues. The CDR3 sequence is CASSIEQGEPQHF. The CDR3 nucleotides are TGTGCCAGTAGTATAGAACAGGGGGAGCCCCAGCATTTT. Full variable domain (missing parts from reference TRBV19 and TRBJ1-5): DGGITQSPKYLFRKEGQNVTLSCEQNLNHDAMYWYRQDPGQGLRLIYYSQIVNDFQKGDIAEGYSVSREKKESFPLTVTSAQKNPTAFYLCASSIEQGEPQHFGDGTRLSIL.

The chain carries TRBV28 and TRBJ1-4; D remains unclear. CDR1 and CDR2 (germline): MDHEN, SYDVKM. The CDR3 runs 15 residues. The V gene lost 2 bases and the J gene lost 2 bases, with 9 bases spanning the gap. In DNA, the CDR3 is TGTGCCAGCAGTTTAGACCCGCCGACTAATGAAAAACTGTTTTTT. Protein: CASSLDPPTNEKLFF.

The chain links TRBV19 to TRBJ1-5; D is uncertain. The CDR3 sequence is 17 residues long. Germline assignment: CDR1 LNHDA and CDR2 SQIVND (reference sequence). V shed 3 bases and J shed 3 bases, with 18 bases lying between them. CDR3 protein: CASSMRKEPVNNQPQHF. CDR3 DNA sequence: TGTGCCAGTAGTATGAGGAAGGAGCCGGTCAACAATCAGCCCCAGCATTTT.

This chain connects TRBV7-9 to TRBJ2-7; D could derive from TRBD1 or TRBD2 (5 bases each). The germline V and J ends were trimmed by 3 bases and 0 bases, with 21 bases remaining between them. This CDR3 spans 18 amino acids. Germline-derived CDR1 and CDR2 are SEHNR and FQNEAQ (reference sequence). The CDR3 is CASSFAGTSRSASYEQYF. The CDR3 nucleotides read TGTGCCAGCAGCTTCGCCGGGACCTCACGCTCCGCCTCCTACGAGCAGTACTTC.

CDR3 sequence (DNA): TGTGCCAGCAGCGTAGGGGGCTACAACTATGGCTACACCTTC. It translates to CASSVGGYNYGYTF. The gene calls are TRBV9 and TRBJ1-2, with D possibly TRBD1 on 5 matching bases. The germline V and J ends were trimmed by 0 bases and 2 bases, with 8 bases remaining between them. Germline CDR1 and CDR2: SGDLS and YYNGEE. The CDR3 covers 14 residues.

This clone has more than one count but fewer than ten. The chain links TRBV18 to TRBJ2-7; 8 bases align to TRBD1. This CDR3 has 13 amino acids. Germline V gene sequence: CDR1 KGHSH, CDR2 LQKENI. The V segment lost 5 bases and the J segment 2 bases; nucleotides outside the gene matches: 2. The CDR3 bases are TGTGCCAGCTCAGTACAGGGGGCCTACGAGCAGTACTTC. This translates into CASSVQGAYEQYF.

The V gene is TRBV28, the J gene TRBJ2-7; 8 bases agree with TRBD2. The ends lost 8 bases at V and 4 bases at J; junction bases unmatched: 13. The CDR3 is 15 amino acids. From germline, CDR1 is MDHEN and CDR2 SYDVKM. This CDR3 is CASREAIAGYYEQYF. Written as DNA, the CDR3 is TGTGCCAGCCGGGAGGCCATAGCGGGATATTACGAGCAGTACTTC.